These 9 T cell receptor beta chains were sequenced from one sample in a study of blood T cell repertoires in COVID-19. Some clones are missing from TCRdb's copy, which holds only in-frame ones; the method was immunoSEQ multiplex PCR. The sample records tens of thousands of clones, 87% being singletons. Sequences were obtained from peripheral blood. The source is a man in his 60s with acute or convalescent COVID-19.

The V and J genes are TRBV18 and TRBJ1-1; a weak D match, TRBD1 (5 bases). The CDR3 has 12 residues. In germline, CDR1 is KGHSH, CDR2 LQKENI. V was trimmed by 1 base and J by 11 bases, leaving 11 bases between them. The DNA for the CDR3 is TGTGCCAGCTCACCACAGGGGATGGATGCTTTCTTT. This encodes CASSPQGMDAFF.

This chain joins TRBV24-1 and TRBJ1-1, with 7 positions matching TRBD1. Germline CDR1 and CDR2: KGHDR and SFDVKD. This CDR3 contains 14 residues. The J segment lost 3 bases and the V segment lost 9 bases, leaving 9 bases of the junction unmatched. This CDR3 reads CATDDDREDTEAFF. The CDR3 DNA reads TGTGCCACCGACGACGACAGGGAAGACACTGAAGCTTTCTTT.

The V gene is TRBV5-5, the J gene TRBJ1-6; D gene uncertain. Trimming cost V 2 bases and J 2 bases, with 8 bases left between them. Looked up from germline, CDR1 is SGHKS and CDR2 is YYEKEE (reference sequence). This CDR3 is built from 15 residues. CDR3 coding DNA: TGTGCCAGCAGCTTAGTGGAGGCCTATAATTCACCCCTCCACTTT. Its protein product is CASSLVEAYNSPLHF.

The rearrangement joins TRBV6-1 to TRBJ2-4; 7 bases line up with TRBD1. V trimming: 1 base; J trimming: 15 bases; junction bases outside the gene matches: 3. The CDR3 contains 11 residues. Germline V gene data show CDR1 as MNHNS and CDR2 as SASEGT. CDR3: CASSEGGQWYF. CDR3 in DNA: TGTGCCAGCAGTGAAGGGGGACAGTGGTACTTC.

The gene calls are TRBV10-3 and TRBJ2-7; 8 nucleotides line up with TRBD1. V lost 4 bases, J lost 3 bases, and 8 bases stayed unmatched. The V gene's germline CDR1 is ENHRY and CDR2 SYGVKD. The length of the CDR3 is 15 residues. CDR3 region: CAISGGDRRNYEQYF. In nucleotides, the CDR3 is TGTGCCATCAGTGGGGGGGACAGGAGAAACTACGAGCAGTACTTC.

J is TRBJ1-2 and V is TRBV7-2, with no clear D. Germline CDR1 reads SGHTA; CDR2 reads FQGNSA. CDR3 size: 14 residues. Trimming left V 1 base short and J 0 bases short, with 6 bases between. The CDR3 region is CASSLVNSNYGYTF. CDR3 nucleotide sequence: TGTGCCAGCAGCTTAGTAAATTCTAACTATGGCTACACCTTC. Full variable domain (rest looked up from reference TRBV7-2 and TRBJ1-2): GAGVSQSPSNKVTEKGKDVELRCDPISGHTALYWYRQSLGQGLEFLIYFQGNSAPDKSGLPSDRFSAERTGGSVSTLTIQRTQQEDSAVYLCASSLVNSNYGYTFGSGTRLTVV.

The rearrangement uses TRBV5-6 and TRBJ1-1; 12 bases fit TRBD1. The CDR3 has 14 amino acids. In germline, CDR1 is SGHDT, CDR2 YYEEEE. The trim removed 4 bases at V and 11 bases at J, leaving 9 bases unmatched. CDR3 sequence (DNA): TGTGCCAGCAGCCTGGGACAGGGGGCGACGAGGGCTTTCTTT. Translating gives CASSLGQGATRAFF.

This clone was counted only a few times. V and J are TRBV4-3 and TRBJ2-1; 10 bases align to TRBD2. The germline V gene has CDR1 LGHNA and CDR2 YSLEER. CDR3 length equals 15 residues. V gave up 3 bases and J gave up 8 bases; unmatched junction bases: 7. The CDR3 DNA reads TGCGCCAGCAGCCAGAGAGCGGGGGGGCAGGATGAGCAGTTCTTC. The encoded protein is CASSQRAGGQDEQFF.

This chain joins TRBV4-2 and TRBJ2-7; 9 bases are a match to TRBD2. Germline V gives CDR1 LGHNA, CDR2 YNFKEQ. The CDR3 length is 16 residues. V lost 1 base, J lost 0 bases, and 4 bases stayed unmatched. CDR3 DNA: TGTGCCAGCAGCCAAGGAGTAGCGGGGGACTCCTACGAGCAGTACTTC. Its protein is CASSQGVAGDSYEQYF.